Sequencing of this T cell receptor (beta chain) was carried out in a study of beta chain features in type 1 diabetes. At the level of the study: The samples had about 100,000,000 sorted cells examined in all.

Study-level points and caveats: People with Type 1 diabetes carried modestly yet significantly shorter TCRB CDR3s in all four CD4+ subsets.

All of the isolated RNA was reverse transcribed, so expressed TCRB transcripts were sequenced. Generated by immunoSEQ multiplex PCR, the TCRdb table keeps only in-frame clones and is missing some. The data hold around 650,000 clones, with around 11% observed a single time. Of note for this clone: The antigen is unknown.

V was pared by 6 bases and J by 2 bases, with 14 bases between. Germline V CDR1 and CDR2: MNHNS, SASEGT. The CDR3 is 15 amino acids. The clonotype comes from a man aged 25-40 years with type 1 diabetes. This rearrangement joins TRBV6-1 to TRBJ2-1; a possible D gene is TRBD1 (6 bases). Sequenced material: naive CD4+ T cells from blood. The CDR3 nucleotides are TGTGCCAGCAGAGCCGACAGGAATACCTACAATGAGCAGTTCTTC. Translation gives CASRADRNTYNEQFF.